The next 18 T cell receptor beta chains were all read from a single sample in a study of blood T cell repertoires in COVID-19. The protocol was immunoSEQ multiplex PCR, while the TCRdb copy is restricted to in-frame clones and leaves out a portion. The sample holds about 320,000 clones; around 88% are singletons and the top ten take 1.5% to 2%. The material sequenced was peripheral blood. These receptors all come from a woman aged 30 to 39 with COVID-19, enrolled during active disease.

This chain connects TRBV10-3 to TRBJ1-1; perhaps TRBD1 as D (5 bases). The germline CDR1 and CDR2 sequences are ENHRY and SYGVKD. The CDR3 has 16 residues. Trimming stripped 2 bases from V and 0 bases from J, with 13 bases between. As DNA, the CDR3 is TGTGCCATCAGTGAGCGGCTCGCAGGGATGAACACTGAAGCTTTCTTT. Encoded protein: CAISERLAGMNTEAFF.

The chain links TRBV5-4 to TRBJ2-1, with a weak D call TRBD2 (5 bases). This CDR3 spans 14 amino acids. Germline V lookup: CDR1 SGHNT, CDR2 YYREEE (reference sequence). Trimming took 6 bases from V and 0 from J, leaving 10 bases between them. The CDR3 sequence is CASKAGSSYNEQFF. The DNA of the CDR3 is TGTGCCAGCAAGGCTGGGAGCTCCTACAATGAGCAGTTCTTC.

The chain employs TRBV7-6 and TRBJ2-1; no clear D. The germline CDR1 and CDR2 sequences are SGHVS and FNYEAQ. The CDR3 spans 15 residues. Trimming removed 5 bases from V and 4 bases from J, with 15 bases in between. DNA of the CDR3: TGTGCCAGCAGCGATCGCCGGGTTTCGTACAATGAGCAGTTCTTC. The encoded protein is CASSDRRVSYNEQFF.

The chain couples TRBV10-3 to TRBJ1-1; TRBD1 is a possible D gene (6 bases). The V gene's germline CDR1 is ENHRY and CDR2 SYGVKD. The CDR3 spans 13 residues. Trimming left V 6 bases short and J 8 bases short, with 16 bases between. CDR3 DNA sequence: TGTGCCATCAGACAGACAGGACAGACGGAAGCTTTCTTT. This codes for CAIRQTGQTEAFF.

This chain links TRBV15 with TRBJ2-3; D is unclear. Germline CDR1 is LNHNV and CDR2 is YYDKDF (reference sequence). CDR3 length: 17 residues. Trimming pared 4 bases from V and 2 bases from J, leaving 19 bases between. In nucleotides, the CDR3 is TGTGCCACCAGCACAGTCAGAAGCGCGGATTCCACAGATACGCAGTATTTT. Protein product: CATSTVRSADSTDTQYF.

The J gene is TRBJ1-1, the V gene TRBV2; D unclear. Trimming left V 2 bases short and J 1 base short, with 8 bases between. CDR1 is SNHLY, CDR2 FYNNEI, per germline. The CDR3 is made up of 14 amino acids. Here the CDR3 reads CASSERWRNTEAFF. In DNA, the CDR3 is TGTGCCAGCAGTGAAAGGTGGAGGAACACTGAAGCTTTCTTT.

The gene calls are TRBV2 and TRBJ2-2; maybe TRBD1 (6 bases). V gave up 8 bases and J gave up 2 bases, with 12 bases separating them. Germline V lookup: CDR1 SNHLY, CDR2 FYNNEI. The CDR3 consists of 14 residues. This CDR3 is CASWQGSNTGELFF. CDR3 sequence (DNA): TGTGCCAGCTGGCAGGGGAGTAACACCGGGGAGCTGTTTTTT.

This chain connects TRBV15 to TRBJ1-1; tentatively, D is TRBD1 (6 bases). V dropped 0 bases and J dropped 0 bases, with 8 bases sitting between them. Per germline, CDR1 LNHNV and CDR2 YYDKDF (reference sequence). The length of the CDR3 is 15 residues. The CDR3 loop is CATSREGAVNTEAFF. The CDR3 DNA sequence: TGTGCCACCAGCAGAGAGGGGGCGGTGAACACTGAAGCTTTCTTT.

CDR3 nucleotide sequence: TGTGCCACCAGTGATTTAATGACAGGGACCCCGGGGGAGCTGTTTTTT. This gives the protein CATSDLMTGTPGELFF. The rearrangement joins TRBV24-1 to TRBJ2-2; the match to TRBD1 covers 7 bases. The CDR3 spans 16 residues. In germline, CDR1 is KGHDR, CDR2 SFDVKD. The trim removed 1 base at V and 8 bases at J, leaving 9 bases unmatched.

The chain links TRBV20-1 to TRBJ2-1; tentative D call: TRBD2 (5 bases). CDR3 size: 15 residues. Trimming removed 3 bases at V and 7 bases at J, with 19 bases between. Germline V lookup: CDR1 DFQATT, CDR2 SNEGSKA (reference sequence). CDR3 region: CSASVVRVPGNEQFF. In DNA, the CDR3 is TGCAGTGCTAGTGTTGTTCGGGTTCCGGGGAATGAGCAGTTCTTC.

The chain recombines TRBV5-8 with TRBJ1-2; D gene ambiguous. The CDR3 length is 15 residues. V gave up 4 bases and J gave up 4 bases, with 17 bases separating them. CDR1 is SGHTS and CDR2 is YDEGEE in the germline V gene. CDR3 DNA: TGTGCCAGCAGCGAAACCGGGTCCCTCGGCTATGGCTACACCTTC. Its translation is CASSETGSLGYGYTF.

The chain has TRBV5-5 and TRBJ2-1; 7 bases agree with TRBD1. The CDR3 covers 16 residues. In germline, CDR1 is SGHKS, CDR2 YYEKEE (reference sequence). Trimming removed 1 base from V and 1 base from J; junction bases left unmatched: 5. The CDR3 DNA follows: TGTGCCAGCAGCTTGCAACAGGGGAGATCCTACAATGAGCAGTTCTTC. Residues: CASSLQQGRSYNEQFF.

This clone is a singleton in its sample. The chain joins TRBV4-2 to TRBJ2-7; TRBD2 might be the D (5 bases). CDR1 and CDR2 (germline): LGHNA, YNFKEQ. V was trimmed by 4 bases and J by 5 bases, leaving 15 bases between them. The CDR3 sequence is 14 residues long. CDR3 sequence: CASSPSPGYDEQYF. The CDR3 nucleotides read TGTGCCAGCAGCCCCTCGCCGGGGTACGACGAGCAGTACTTC.

V is TRBV6-8 and J is TRBJ1-5, with 8 bases lining up with TRBD1. The length of the CDR3 is 14 residues. Germline V gene data show CDR1 as MNHGY and CDR2 as SAAAGT. After removal of 5 bases from V and 5 bases from J, the junction contained 5 bases not matched to a gene. The CDR3: CASSKDRVHQPQHF. The CDR3 region has the DNA TGTGCCAGCAGTAAGGACAGGGTCCATCAGCCCCAGCATTTT.

The chain uses TRBV27 and TRBJ1-2, with 10 bases aligning to TRBD1. V was pared by 7 bases and J by 7 bases, with 9 bases of the junction left unmatched. Germline CDR1 is MNHEY and CDR2 is SMNVEV (reference sequence). The CDR3 totals 14 residues. CDR3 nucleotides: TGTGCCAGCAAACCGACAGGGGGCGCGGGTGGCTACACCTTC. This encodes CASKPTGGAGGYTF.

The chain carries TRBV5-6 and TRBJ1-3, with 8 nucleotides matching TRBD1. V dropped 0 bases and J dropped 2; count of bases not matched to a gene: 10. This CDR3 region has 18 residues. In germline, CDR1 is SGHDT, CDR2 YYEEEE. CDR3 residues: CASSLAGQAFLAGNTIYF. The CDR3 DNA reads as TGTGCCAGCAGCTTGGCGGGACAGGCATTTCTGGCTGGAAACACCATATATTTT. The variable domain in full, with the rest retrieved from reference TRBV5-6 and TRBJ1-3, is DAGVTQSPTHLIKTRGQQVTLRCSPKSGHDTVSWYQQALGQGPQFIFQYYEEEERQRGNFPDRFSGHQFPNYSSELNVNALLLGDSALYLCASSLAGQAFLAGNTIYFGEGSWLTVV.

The rearrangement uses TRBV30 and TRBJ2-1; 8 bases are shared with TRBD1. In germline, CDR1 is GTSNPN, CDR2 SVGIG (reference sequence). This CDR3 has 12 amino acids. Trimming took 3 bases from V and 15 from J; bases not matched to a gene: 10. CDR3 DNA sequence: TGTGCCTGGAGCCGAGGACAGGGCGCGAGGTTCTTC. This encodes CAWSRGQGARFF.

The V and J genes are TRBV5-6 and TRBJ1-2, with D hard to call. Germline V gene sequence: CDR1 SGHDT, CDR2 YYEEEE. CDR3 size: 13 residues. The V end was cut by 0 bases, the J end by 2 bases, with 5 bases between. In DNA, the CDR3 is TGTGCCAGCAGCTTGGAACAGAACTATGGCTACACCTTC. As protein: CASSLEQNYGYTF. The full variable domain, rest sourced from reference TRBV5-6 and TRBJ1-2, is DAGVTQSPTHLIKTRGQQVTLRCSPKSGHDTVSWYQQALGQGPQFIFQYYEEEERQRGNFPDRFSGHQFPNYSSELNVNALLLGDSALYLCASSLEQNYGYTFGSGTRLTVV.